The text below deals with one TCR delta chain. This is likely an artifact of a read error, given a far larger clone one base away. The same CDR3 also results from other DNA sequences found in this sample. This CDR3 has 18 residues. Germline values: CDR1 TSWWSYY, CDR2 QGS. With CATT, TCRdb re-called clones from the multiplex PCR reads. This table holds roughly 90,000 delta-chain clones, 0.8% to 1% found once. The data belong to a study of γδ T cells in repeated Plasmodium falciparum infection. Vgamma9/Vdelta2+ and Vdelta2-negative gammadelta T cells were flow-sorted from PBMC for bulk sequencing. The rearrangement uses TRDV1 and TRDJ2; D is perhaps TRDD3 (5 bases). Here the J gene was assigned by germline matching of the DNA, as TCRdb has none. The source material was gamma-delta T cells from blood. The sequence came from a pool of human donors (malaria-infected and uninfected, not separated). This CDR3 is CALGELLAGRDVTAQLFF. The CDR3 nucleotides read TGTGCTCTTGGGGAACTACTGGCCGGGAGGGATGTGACGGCACAACTCTTCTTT.